Listed below are T cell receptor beta chains from one sample, sequenced in a study of patients and donors after allogeneic stem cell transplantation. TCRdb ran MiXCR on the RT-PCR reads and lists one entry per CDR3 protein. The sample has roughly 940,000 distinct CDR3 sequences, about 20% seen once. Sequenced material: blood, either unsorted or a sorted T cell fraction (not recorded which). All receptors derive from a human donor who was either an allogeneic HSCT recipient or a stem cell or donor lymphocyte infusion donor (not recorded which). It is not recorded whose cells these are; they may come from a transplant donor. Each CDR3 is given with its conserved first and last residue. Each record gives: J gene, clone size, D gene, V gene, CDR3 protein, CDR3 DNA. D genes are given only for firm matches. Rows give clone size only sometimes, using once, few, many, or a class for an expanded clone.

j_call: TRBJ2-7; clone_size: .; d_call: TRBD2; v_call: TRBV9; cdr3_aa: CASSVRLAASYEQYF; cdr3_nt: TGTGCCAGCAGCGTTCGCCTAGCGGCCTCTTACGAGCAGTACTTC
j_call: TRBJ1-1; clone_size: .; d_call: .; v_call: TRBV6-5; cdr3_aa: CASSYMGASTEAFF; cdr3_nt: TGTGCCAGCAGTTACATGGGGGCGAGCACTGAAGCTTTCTTT
j_call: TRBJ2-1; clone_size: .; d_call: .; v_call: TRBV5-5; cdr3_aa: CASSSLFSYNEQFF; cdr3_nt: TGTGCCAGCAGCTCCCTTTTCTCCTACAATGAGCAGTTCTTC
j_call: TRBJ1-1; clone_size: many; d_call: TRBD1; v_call: TRBV12-3/TRBV12-4; cdr3_aa: CASSPNRGGNTEAFF; cdr3_nt: TGTGCCAGCAGTCCCAACAGGGGAGGGAACACTGAAGCTTTCTTT
j_call: TRBJ2-7; clone_size: few; d_call: .; v_call: TRBV18; cdr3_aa: CASSGAAYEQYF; cdr3_nt: TGTGCCAGCTCCGGGGCAGCCTACGAGCAGTACTTC
j_call: TRBJ2-1; clone_size: few; d_call: .; v_call: TRBV21-1; cdr3_aa: CASSKEETHSSYNEQFF; cdr3_nt: TGTGCCAGCAGCAAAGAAGAAACGCACAGCTCCTACAATGAGCAGTTCTTC
j_call: TRBJ1-5; clone_size: few; d_call: .; v_call: TRBV29-1; cdr3_aa: CSVQVQGTNQPQHF; cdr3_nt: TGCAGCGTCCAGGTTCAGGGCACCAATCAGCCCCAGCATTTT
j_call: TRBJ2-2; clone_size: few; d_call: TRBD2; v_call: TRBV7-9; cdr3_aa: CASSSSGGANTEELFF; cdr3_nt: TGTGCCAGCAGCTCTAGCGGGGGGGCCAACACCGAGGAGCTGTTTTTT
j_call: TRBJ1-2; clone_size: .; d_call: TRBD1; v_call: TRBV7-2; cdr3_aa: CASSFPRQGHYGYTF; cdr3_nt: TGTGCCAGCAGCTTCCCCCGACAGGGGCACTATGGCTACACCTTC
j_call: TRBJ2-1; clone_size: .; d_call: .; v_call: TRBV12-5; cdr3_aa: CASGSREEHNEQFF; cdr3_nt: TGTGCTAGTGGTTCCCGGGAAGAGCACAATGAGCAGTTCTTC
j_call: TRBJ2-2; clone_size: .; d_call: .; v_call: TRBV20-1; cdr3_aa: CSARDFDQGFTGELFF; cdr3_nt: TGCAGTGCTAGAGATTTCGACCAGGGGTTCACCGGGGAGCTGTTTTTT
j_call: TRBJ2-3; clone_size: few; d_call: .; v_call: TRBV10-3; cdr3_aa: CAISEGVEGATQYF; cdr3_nt: TGTGCCATCAGTGAAGGCGTCGAGGGAGCTACGCAGTATTTT
j_call: TRBJ1-1; clone_size: many; d_call: .; v_call: TRBV29-1; cdr3_aa: CSVGRTVMNTEAFF; cdr3_nt: TGCAGCGTTGGTAGAACAGTCATGAACACTGAAGCTTTCTTT
j_call: TRBJ2-1; clone_size: .; d_call: .; v_call: TRBV4-3; cdr3_aa: CASSQDRAGSIEQFF; cdr3_nt: TGCGCCAGCAGCCAAGATCGAGCAGGGAGCATTGAGCAGTTCTTC
j_call: TRBJ2-5; clone_size: .; d_call: .; v_call: TRBV20-1; cdr3_aa: CSATPGTGQETQYF; cdr3_nt: TGCAGTGCTACCCCCGGGACGGGCCAAGAGACCCAGTACTTC
j_call: TRBJ2-7; clone_size: many; d_call: TRBD1; v_call: TRBV5-1; cdr3_aa: CASSRDRSYEQYF; cdr3_nt: TGTGCCAGCAGCCGGGACAGGTCCTACGAGCAGTACTTC
j_call: TRBJ1-6; clone_size: few; d_call: .; v_call: TRBV7-2; cdr3_aa: CASSSQTAYNSPLHF; cdr3_nt: TGTGCCAGCAGCTCGCAGACAGCCTATAATTCACCCCTCCACTTT
j_call: TRBJ1-2; clone_size: few; d_call: .; v_call: TRBV10-3; cdr3_aa: CAISESTPANYGYTF; cdr3_nt: TGTGCCATCAGTGAGTCGACACCAGCTAACTATGGCTACACCTTC
j_call: TRBJ1-2; clone_size: .; d_call: .; v_call: TRBV5-1; cdr3_aa: CASSLGPAPNYGYTF; cdr3_nt: TGCGCCAGCAGCTTGGGTCCGGCCCCCAACTATGGCTACACCTTC
j_call: TRBJ2-7; clone_size: .; d_call: .; v_call: TRBV10-3; cdr3_aa: CAISQLSRAPAYEQYF; cdr3_nt: TGTGCCATCAGTCAACTTTCCCGGGCCCCCGCCTACGAGCAGTACTTC
j_call: TRBJ1-1; clone_size: few; d_call: .; v_call: TRBV4-2; cdr3_aa: CASSQEGGANTEAFF; cdr3_nt: TGTGCCAGCAGCCAAGAAGGTGGTGCGAACACTGAAGCTTTCTTT
j_call: TRBJ2-1; clone_size: .; d_call: TRBD1; v_call: TRBV10-3; cdr3_aa: CAISDRDRGVNEQFF; cdr3_nt: TGTGCCATCAGTGACCGGGACAGGGGGGTAAATGAGCAGTTCTTC
j_call: TRBJ1-5; clone_size: few; d_call: .; v_call: TRBV21-1; cdr3_aa: CASSKEYQPQHF; cdr3_nt: TGTGCCAGCAGCAAAGAATATCAGCCCCAGCATTTT
j_call: TRBJ2-1; clone_size: few; d_call: .; v_call: TRBV20-1; cdr3_aa: CSTDRTGRSGEQFF; cdr3_nt: TGCAGCACGGACCGCACAGGGAGGTCGGGGGAGCAGTTCTTC
j_call: TRBJ2-7; clone_size: .; d_call: .; v_call: TRBV5-1; cdr3_aa: CASSPKAYEQYF; cdr3_nt: TGCGCCAGCAGCCCGAAAGCCTACGAGCAGTACTTC
j_call: TRBJ2-7; clone_size: .; d_call: .; v_call: TRBV9; cdr3_aa: CASSAGQLPSYEQYF; cdr3_nt: TGTGCCAGCAGCGCGGGACAACTACCTTCATACGAGCAGTACTTC
j_call: TRBJ1-3; clone_size: many; d_call: TRBD1; v_call: TRBV12-3/TRBV12-4; cdr3_aa: CASSRQGGGNTIYF; cdr3_nt: TGTGCCAGCAGTCGACAGGGAGGTGGAAACACCATATATTTT
j_call: TRBJ1-2; clone_size: few; d_call: .; v_call: TRBV2; cdr3_aa: CASKSGDGYGYTF; cdr3_nt: TGTGCCAGCAAATCAGGGGATGGGTATGGCTACACCTTC
j_call: TRBJ2-2; clone_size: .; d_call: .; v_call: TRBV24-1; cdr3_aa: CATSETGTSYTGELFF; cdr3_nt: TGTGCCACCAGTGAAACCGGGACTTCCTACACCGGGGAGCTGTTTTTT
j_call: TRBJ2-1; clone_size: few; d_call: TRBD2; v_call: TRBV27; cdr3_aa: CASSSWIAGGLVGEQFF; cdr3_nt: TGTGCCAGCAGTTCGTGGATAGCGGGAGGGCTTGTTGGGGAGCAGTTCTTC
j_call: TRBJ2-1; clone_size: .; d_call: TRBD2; v_call: TRBV19; cdr3_aa: CASSMGLAVDEQFF; cdr3_nt: TGTGCCAGTAGTATGGGACTAGCGGTCGATGAGCAGTTCTTC
j_call: TRBJ2-2; clone_size: few; d_call: .; v_call: TRBV18; cdr3_aa: CASSPDASPGELFF; cdr3_nt: TGTGCCAGCTCACCAGACGCTTCCCCCGGGGAGCTGTTTTTT
j_call: TRBJ2-3; clone_size: .; d_call: TRBD2; v_call: TRBV6-2/TRBV6-3; cdr3_aa: CALKRGGTDTQYF; cdr3_nt: TGTGCCCTAAAGCGGGGGGGCACAGATACGCAGTATTTT
j_call: TRBJ1-6; clone_size: .; d_call: .; v_call: TRBV5-1; cdr3_aa: CASSLATNSPLHF; cdr3_nt: TGCGCCAGCAGCCTCGCTACTAATTCACCCCTCCACTTT
j_call: TRBJ1-2; clone_size: .; d_call: .; v_call: TRBV12-3/TRBV12-4; cdr3_aa: CASSLGSGVPDGYTF; cdr3_nt: TGTGCCAGCAGTTTAGGTTCAGGGGTTCCCGATGGCTACACCTTC
j_call: TRBJ2-7; clone_size: few; d_call: .; v_call: TRBV24-1; cdr3_aa: CATSASPTYEQYF; cdr3_nt: TGTGCCACCAGTGCCAGTCCCACCTACGAGCAGTACTTC
j_call: TRBJ2-3; clone_size: .; d_call: TRBD1; v_call: TRBV2; cdr3_aa: CASSAYRGSGTDTQYF; cdr3_nt: TGTGCCAGCAGTGCATACAGGGGCTCCGGCACAGATACGCAGTATTTT
j_call: TRBJ2-7; clone_size: few; d_call: .; v_call: TRBV10-3; cdr3_aa: CAISDGVTGRTYEQYF; cdr3_nt: TGTGCCATCAGTGATGGGGTTACCGGTCGAACCTACGAGCAGTACTTC
j_call: TRBJ2-5; clone_size: few; d_call: .; v_call: TRBV20-1; cdr3_aa: CSATTRIQETQYF; cdr3_nt: TGCAGTGCAACAACTAGGATCCAAGAGACCCAGTACTTC
j_call: TRBJ2-3; clone_size: few; d_call: TRBD2; v_call: TRBV5-1; cdr3_aa: CASSWTGLAGADTQYF; cdr3_nt: TGCGCCAGCAGCTGGACGGGGCTAGCGGGTGCAGATACGCAGTATTTT
j_call: TRBJ2-7; clone_size: .; d_call: .; v_call: TRBV7-2; cdr3_aa: CASSLGDRRSYEQYF; cdr3_nt: TGTGCCAGCAGCTTAGGTGACCGAAGGTCCTACGAGCAGTACTTC
j_call: TRBJ1-1; clone_size: .; d_call: .; v_call: TRBV20-1; cdr3_aa: CSARVFVVNTEAFF; cdr3_nt: TGCAGTGCTAGAGTGTTTGTCGTGAACACTGAAGCTTTCTTT
j_call: TRBJ2-1; clone_size: many; d_call: .; v_call: TRBV5-1; cdr3_aa: CASSLVPSANNEQFF; cdr3_nt: TGCGCCAGCAGCTTGGTGCCTAGCGCGAACAATGAGCAGTTCTTC
j_call: TRBJ1-1; clone_size: few; d_call: TRBD1; v_call: TRBV6-5; cdr3_aa: CASSYSYRGRSEAFF; cdr3_nt: TGTGCCAGCAGTTACTCCTACAGGGGGCGATCTGAAGCTTTCTTT
j_call: TRBJ2-2; clone_size: .; d_call: .; v_call: TRBV7-2; cdr3_aa: CASSSFRRTGELFF; cdr3_nt: TGTGCCAGCAGCTCGTTCAGGAGAACCGGGGAGCTGTTTTTT
j_call: TRBJ2-7; clone_size: few; d_call: TRBD1; v_call: TRBV30; cdr3_aa: CAWSVRSGTGIGYEQYF; cdr3_nt: TGTGCCTGGAGTGTCAGATCCGGGACAGGGATCGGCTACGAGCAGTACTTC